This T cell receptor beta chain was recovered during a study of Ad26.COV2.S vaccination and SARS-CoV-2 variants. Study-level information: Once or twice, 56 days apart, Ad26.COV2.S was delivered intramuscularly. Study-wide results and limits: Vaccinees showed greater spike-specific TCR breadth than placebo recipients.

Only in-frame clones appear in the TCRdb table, and some are missing; sequencing was by immunoSEQ multiplex PCR. This sample has 200,000 to 300,000 clones, with 70% to 90% found just once. Remarks on this clone: Its specificity is not known.

Per the germline V gene, CDR1 is LGHDT and CDR2 is YNNKEL (reference sequence). J lost 10 bases, V lost 6 bases, and 4 bases had no gene match. The CDR3 is 14 residues long. Treatment of the sample: some 19 received Ad26.COV2.S at low or high dose, single or two shots; several received placebo; per-sample allocation not given. At day 63 after the first vaccine or placebo injection, samples were drawn. Specimen: peripheral blood, collected in a trial of Ad26.COV2.S vaccine versus placebo. This chain uses TRBV3-1 (or the pseudogene TRBV3-2) with TRBJ1-6; 12 bases map to TRBD1. The sequence was obtained from a person aged 18-65 years who received the Ad26.COV2.S COVID-19 vaccine or a placebo. CDR3 in amino acids: CASRGTGGWSPLHF. The CDR3 bases are TGTGCCAGCAGGGGGACAGGGGGCTGGTCACCCCTCCACTTT.